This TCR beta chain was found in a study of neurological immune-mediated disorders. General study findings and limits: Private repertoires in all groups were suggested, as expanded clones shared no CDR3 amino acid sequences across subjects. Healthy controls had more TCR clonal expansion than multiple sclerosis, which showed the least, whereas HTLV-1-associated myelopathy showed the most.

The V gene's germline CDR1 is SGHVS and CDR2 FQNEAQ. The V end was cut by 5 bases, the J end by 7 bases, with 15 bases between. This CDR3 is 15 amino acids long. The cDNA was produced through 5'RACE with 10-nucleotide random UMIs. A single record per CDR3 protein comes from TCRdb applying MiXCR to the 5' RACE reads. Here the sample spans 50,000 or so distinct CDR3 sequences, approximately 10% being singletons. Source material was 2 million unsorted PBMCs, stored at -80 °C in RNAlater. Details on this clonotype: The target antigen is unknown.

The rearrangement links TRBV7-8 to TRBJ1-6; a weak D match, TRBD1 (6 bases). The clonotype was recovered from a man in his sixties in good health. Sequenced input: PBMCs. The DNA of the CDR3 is TGTGCCAGCAGCCCATACAGGGCGGGGAATTCACCCCTCCACTTT. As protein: CASSPYRAGNSPLHF.